This passage covers 22 T cell receptor beta chains from one sample sequenced in a study of Ad26.COV2.S vaccination and SARS-CoV-2 variants. Only in-frame clones appear in the TCRdb table, and some are missing; sequencing was by immunoSEQ multiplex PCR. The profile shows about 460,000 clones, 89% of them singletons. Treatment noted: around 19 received Ad26.COV2.S at low or high dose, single or two shots; about 5 received placebo; per-sample allocation not given. The study sampled participants on day 63 after the first vaccine or placebo injection. The sample consisted of peripheral blood, taken in a trial of Ad26.COV2.S vaccine versus placebo. Receptors originate from a person between 18 and 65 years old who received the Ad26.COV2.S COVID-19 vaccine or a placebo.

The chain is built from TRBV5-1 and TRBJ2-6; 7 nucleotides match TRBD1. Germline V gives CDR1 SGHRS, CDR2 YFSETQ. There are 19 residues in the CDR3. J was trimmed by 0 bases and V by 0 bases; bases with no gene match: 9. The CDR3 reads CASSLGVVGQASGANVLTF. In DNA, the CDR3 is TGCGCCAGCAGCTTGGGGGTCGTTGGACAGGCCTCTGGGGCCAACGTCCTGACTTTC.

This chain links TRBV28 with TRBJ1-4; D is possibly TRBD1 (5 bases). V lost 6 bases, J lost 8 bases, and 19 bases lay in between. CDR3 length: 15 residues. Germline V gene sequence: CDR1 MDHEN, CDR2 SYDVKM. The CDR3 DNA reads as TGTGCCAGCAGGGGAGGACACGCAGGAGGAGAAAAACTGTTTTTT. It specifies CASRGGHAGGEKLFF.

The chain joins TRBV9 to TRBJ2-2, with D possibly being TRBD2 (5 bases). The CDR3 contains 16 residues. Germline V gene sequence: CDR1 SGDLS, CDR2 YYNGEE. V was pared by 0 bases and J by 4 bases, with 13 bases between. The CDR3 spells CASSVASAAGTGELFF. The CDR3, as DNA: TGTGCCAGCAGCGTAGCTTCCGCGGCGGGCACCGGGGAGCTGTTTTTT.

J is TRBJ1-2 and V is TRBV30; no clear D. Looked up from germline, CDR1 is GTSNPN and CDR2 is SVGIG (reference sequence). V was shortened by 0 bases and J by 4 bases, with 9 bases between the two germline ends. This CDR3 is built from 13 residues. As DNA, the CDR3 is TGTGCCTGGAGTGTACAATTAGTCTATGGCTACACCTTC. As protein: CAWSVQLVYGYTF.

V and J are TRBV28 and TRBJ1-1; D uncertain. From germline, CDR1 is MDHEN and CDR2 SYDVKM. Between the trimmed V and J ends, which lost 3 bases and 4 bases, there was a span of 9 bases. The CDR3 runs to 13 residues. Here the CDR3 DNA reads TGTGCCAGCAGTTTTGGGTGGGTCACTGAAGCTTTCTTT. The encoded protein is CASSFGWVTEAFF.

The rearrangement uses TRBV6-1 and TRBJ2-3; 7 nucleotides align to TRBD2. The junction had 4 bases not matched to a gene; V was cut back by 1 base and J by 3 bases. Germline-derived CDR1 and CDR2 are MNHNS and SASEGT. The CDR3 has 15 amino acids. CDR3 protein: CASSEVGSGTDTQYF. The CDR3 coding sequence is TGTGCCAGCAGTGAAGTGGGTAGCGGGACAGATACGCAGTATTTT.

The chain's CDR3 is CASRVVETQYF. Written as DNA, the CDR3 is TGCGCCAGCAGGGTCGTGGAGACCCAGTACTTC. This chain joins TRBV5-1 and TRBJ2-5; D ambiguous. V gave up 5 bases and J gave up 5 bases, with 7 bases separating them. Germline-derived CDR1 and CDR2 are SGHRS and YFSETQ. This CDR3 is 11 amino acids long.

V usage is TRBV19 and J usage is TRBJ2-5; the match to TRBD2 covers 12 bases. Germline V gives CDR1 LNHDA, CDR2 SQIVND (reference sequence). The CDR3 length is 16 residues. V lost 4 bases, J lost 1 base, and 4 bases stayed unmatched. The CDR3 protein is CASSTGTSGPQETQYF. The DNA of the CDR3 is TGTGCCAGTAGTACCGGGACTAGCGGGCCCCAAGAGACCCAGTACTTC.

The chain joins TRBV7-3 to TRBJ1-1; D perhaps matches TRBD1 (6 bases). Trimming removed 2 bases from V and 1 base from J, with 23 bases in between. CDR3 size: 19 residues. The germline V gene encodes CDR1 SGHTA and CDR2 FQGTGA. The CDR3 reads CASSLYPPGGRSRNTEAFF. The CDR3 DNA reads TGTGCCAGCAGCTTATACCCGCCCGGGGGGCGAAGTAGGAACACTGAAGCTTTCTTT.

The chain carries TRBV2 and TRBJ1-2; 8 nucleotides agree with TRBD1. With V trimmed by 4 bases and J by 7 bases, 8 bases remained unmatched. The CDR3 runs to 14 residues. Germline V gene data show CDR1 as SNHLY and CDR2 as FYNNEI. The CDR3: CASSADRGFGGYTF. CDR3 bases: TGTGCCAGCAGTGCAGACAGGGGTTTCGGTGGCTACACCTTC.

J is TRBJ2-2 and V is TRBV19; the match to TRBD1 covers 7 bases. CDR3 length: 15 amino acids. V gave up 4 bases and J gave up 4 bases; unmatched junction bases: 6. The V gene's germline CDR1 is LNHDA and CDR2 SQIVND (reference sequence). The CDR3 loop is CASSNQGVGTGELFF. The CDR3 DNA sequence: TGTGCCAGTAGTAACCAGGGGGTAGGCACCGGGGAGCTGTTTTTT.

The rearrangement joins TRBV9 to TRBJ2-3; the D gene is possibly TRBD1 (6 bases). V lost 3 bases, J lost 1 base, and 27 bases lay in between. The CDR3 is 20 amino acids. Germline V gives CDR1 SGDLS, CDR2 YYNGEE. The CDR3 DNA follows: TGTGCCAGCAGCGAGGACAGTGGGACATTCTCTAGGTTGGGCACAGATACGCAGTATTTT. This codes for CASSEDSGTFSRLGTDTQYF.

The rearrangement links TRBV2 to TRBJ2-2, with D tentatively TRBD1 (5 bases). The V gene's germline CDR1 is SNHLY and CDR2 FYNNEI. The CDR3 spans 15 residues. V shed 2 bases and J shed 3 bases, with 10 bases lying between them. The CDR3 region is CASSERGHHTGELFF. CDR3 sequence (DNA): TGTGCCAGCAGTGAAAGGGGTCACCACACCGGGGAGCTGTTTTTT.

The rearrangement uses TRBV4-2 and TRBJ2-4; TRBD2 matches at 13 bases. J lost 2 bases, V lost 1 base, and 8 bases had no gene match. The CDR3 totals 19 residues. Looked up from germline, CDR1 is LGHNA and CDR2 is YNFKEQ. CDR3 nucleotide sequence: TGTGCCAGCAGCCAAGGGGGACTAGCGGGACAGGCGACCAAAAACATTCAGTACTTC. Translation: CASSQGGLAGQATKNIQYF.

The V gene is TRBV28, the J gene TRBJ1-5; no definite D call. The V gene's germline CDR1 is MDHEN and CDR2 SYDVKM. Trimming stripped 2 bases from V and 8 bases from J, with 13 bases between. This CDR3 is built from 14 residues. CDR3: CASSLDVSWKPQHF. The CDR3 nucleotides are TGTGCCAGCAGTTTAGATGTGAGTTGGAAGCCCCAGCATTTT.

The chain employs TRBV11-2 and TRBJ1-2, with 9 positions matching TRBD1. CDR1 is SGHAT and CDR2 is FQNNGV in the germline V gene. V gave up 3 bases and J gave up 8 bases; unmatched junction bases: 7. This CDR3 is 14 amino acids long. The CDR3 DNA follows: TGTGCCAGCAGCTTGGCCGGGACAGGGAAGGGCTACACCTTC. Protein product: CASSLAGTGKGYTF. The whole variable domain, remainder taken from reference TRBV11-2 and TRBJ1-2, is EAGVAQSPRYKIIEKRQSVAFWCNPISGHATLYWYQQILGQGPKLLIQFQNNGVVDDSQLPKDRFSAERLKGVDSTLKIQPAKLEDSAVYLCASSLAGTGKGYTFGSGTRLTVV.

V is TRBV5-5 and J is TRBJ2-7, with a tentative D call TRBD1 (5 bases). The CDR3 has 15 residues. V was clipped by 3 bases and J by 0 bases, with 13 bases between them. CDR1 is SGHKS and CDR2 is YYEKEE in the germline V gene (reference sequence). The CDR3 sequence is CASSSSNRFSYEQYF. CDR3 sequence (DNA): TGTGCCAGCAGCTCATCAAACAGGTTCTCCTACGAGCAGTACTTC.

This chain uses TRBV27 with TRBJ2-3, with D tentatively TRBD1 (6 bases). V shed 6 bases and J shed 4 bases, with 14 bases lying between them. CDR1 and CDR2 (germline): MNHEY, SMNVEV (reference sequence). CDR3 size: 14 residues. CDR3 in DNA: TGTGCCAGCAGCCAACAGGGTTGGTCAGATACGCAGTATTTT. Protein: CASSQQGWSDTQYF.

This chain uses TRBV28 with TRBJ2-7; no definite D call. This CDR3 comprises 14 residues. CDR1 MDHEN and CDR2 SYDVKM come from the germline V gene. The V end was cut by 1 base, the J end by 3 bases, with 10 bases between. CDR3 coding DNA: TGTGCCAGCAGTTTATCAGTAACCTTCTACGAGCAGTACTTC. Amino acids: CASSLSVTFYEQYF. Full variable domain (remainder filled in from reference TRBV28 and TRBJ2-7): DVKVTQSSRYLVKRTGEKVFLECVQDMDHENMFWYRQDPGLGLRLIYFSYDVKMKEKGDIPEGYSVSREKKERFSLILESASTNQTSMYLCASSLSVTFYEQYFGPGTRLTVT.

The chain has TRBV27 and TRBJ2-5; the match to TRBD2 covers 13 bases. CDR1 and CDR2 from the germline V gene are MNHEY and SMNVEV (reference sequence). J gave up 0 bases and V 9 bases, and 10 bases lay outside the gene matches. The CDR3 spans 17 residues. In DNA form, the CDR3 reads TGTGCCAGACCGGGGACTAGCGGGACGGTGAACCAAGAGACCCAGTACTTC. Its translation: CARPGTSGTVNQETQYF.

V gene TRBV7-2 combines with J gene TRBJ2-7; unclear D gene. V was pared by 1 base and J by 6 bases, with 22 bases between. Germline loops: CDR1 SGHTA, CDR2 FQGNSA. The CDR3 is made up of 17 amino acids. CDR3 amino acids: CASSLDAPVLVRREQYF. CDR3 bases: TGTGCCAGCAGCTTAGACGCCCCAGTGCTCGTCCGCCGCGAGCAGTACTTC.

The rearrangement joins TRBV6-5 to TRBJ1-5; the match to TRBD1 covers 8 bases. CDR1 and CDR2 from the germline V gene are MNHEY and SVGAGI. CDR3 length equals 15 residues. The ends lost 6 bases at V and 4 bases at J; junction bases unmatched: 8. The CDR3 region is CASRRDRSGNQPQHF. CDR3 DNA: TGTGCCAGCAGACGGGACAGGTCCGGGAATCAGCCCCAGCATTTT.